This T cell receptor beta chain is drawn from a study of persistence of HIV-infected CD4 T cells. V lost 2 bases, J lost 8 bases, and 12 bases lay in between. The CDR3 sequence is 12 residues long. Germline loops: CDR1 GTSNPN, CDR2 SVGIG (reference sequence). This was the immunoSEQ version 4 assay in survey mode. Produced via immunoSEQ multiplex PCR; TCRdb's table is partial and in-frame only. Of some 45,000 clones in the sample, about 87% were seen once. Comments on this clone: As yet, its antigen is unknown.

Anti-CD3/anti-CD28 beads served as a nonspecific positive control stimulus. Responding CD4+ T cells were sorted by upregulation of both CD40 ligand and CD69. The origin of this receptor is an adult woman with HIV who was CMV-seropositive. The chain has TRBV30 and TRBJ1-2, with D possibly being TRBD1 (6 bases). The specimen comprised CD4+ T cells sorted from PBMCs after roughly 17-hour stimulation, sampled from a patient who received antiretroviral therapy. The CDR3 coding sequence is TGTGCCTGGAGTCCCGGACAGACGGGCTACACCTTC. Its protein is CAWSPGQTGYTF.